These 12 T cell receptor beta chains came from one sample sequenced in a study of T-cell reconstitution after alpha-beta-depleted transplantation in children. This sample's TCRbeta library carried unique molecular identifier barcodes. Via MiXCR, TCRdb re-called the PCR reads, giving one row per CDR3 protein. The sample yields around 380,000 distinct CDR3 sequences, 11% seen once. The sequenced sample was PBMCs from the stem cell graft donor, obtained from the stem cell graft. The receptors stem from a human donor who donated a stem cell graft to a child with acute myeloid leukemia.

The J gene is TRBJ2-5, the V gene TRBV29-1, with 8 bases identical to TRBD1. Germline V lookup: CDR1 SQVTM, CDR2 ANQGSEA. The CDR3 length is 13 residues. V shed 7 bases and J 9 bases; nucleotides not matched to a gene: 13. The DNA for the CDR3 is TGCAGCGCCCGCAGGGGGCTTTATGAGGCCCAGTACTTC. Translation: CSARRGLYEAQYF.

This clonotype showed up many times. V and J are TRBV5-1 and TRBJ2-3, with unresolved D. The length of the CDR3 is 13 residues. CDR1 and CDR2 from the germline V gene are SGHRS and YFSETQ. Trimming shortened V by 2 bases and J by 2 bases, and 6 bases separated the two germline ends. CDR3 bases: TGCGCCAGCAGCTTAATCCCCACAGATACGCAGTATTTT. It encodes CASSLIPTDTQYF.

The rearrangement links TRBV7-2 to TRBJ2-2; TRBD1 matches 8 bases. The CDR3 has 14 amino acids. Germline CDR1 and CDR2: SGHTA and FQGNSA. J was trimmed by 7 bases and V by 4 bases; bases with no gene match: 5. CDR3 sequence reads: CASSSGGAIGELFF. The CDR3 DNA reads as TGTGCCAGCAGCTCAGGGGGCGCGATCGGGGAGCTGTTTTTT.

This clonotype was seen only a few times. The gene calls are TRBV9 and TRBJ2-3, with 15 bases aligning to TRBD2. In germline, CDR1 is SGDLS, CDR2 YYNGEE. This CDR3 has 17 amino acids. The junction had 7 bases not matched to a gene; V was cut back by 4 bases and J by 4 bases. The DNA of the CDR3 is TGTGCCAGCAGCAGTGGGACTAGCGGGAGGTCGGCAGATACGCAGTATTTT. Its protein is CASSSGTSGRSADTQYF.

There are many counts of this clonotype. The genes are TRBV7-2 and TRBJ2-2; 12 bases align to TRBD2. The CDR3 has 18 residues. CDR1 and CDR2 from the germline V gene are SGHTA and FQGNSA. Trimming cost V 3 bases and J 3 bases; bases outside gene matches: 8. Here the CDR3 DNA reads TGTGCCAGCAGCTTGCGACTAGCGGGAGTGGGGTACACCGGGGAGCTGTTTTTT. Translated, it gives CASSLRLAGVGYTGELFF.

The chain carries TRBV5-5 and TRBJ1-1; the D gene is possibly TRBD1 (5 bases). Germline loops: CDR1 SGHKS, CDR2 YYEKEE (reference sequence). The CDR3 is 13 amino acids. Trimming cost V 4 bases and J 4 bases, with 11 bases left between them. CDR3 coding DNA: TGTGCCAGCAGCGTAGGGGTGGGCACTGAAGCTTTCTTT. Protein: CASSVGVGTEAFF.

The CDR3 region is CASSPSDGETQYF. The CDR3 DNA reads as TGTGCCAGCAGCCCTTCGGACGGGGAGACCCAGTACTTC. This rearrangement joins TRBV4-2 to TRBJ2-5, with no clear D. The ends were cut back, 4 bases at V and 5 bases at J, with 11 bases in the middle. The CDR3 consists of 13 residues. Looked up from germline, CDR1 is LGHNA and CDR2 is YNFKEQ.

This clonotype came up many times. Here the CDR3 reads CASRIAGEGSYRSSYNEQFF. The CDR3 nucleotides read TGCGCCAGCAGAATAGCGGGGGAAGGAAGTTACCGGAGCTCCTACAATGAGCAGTTCTTC. J is TRBJ2-1 and V is TRBV5-1; 9 positions match TRBD2. Germline values: CDR1 SGHRS, CDR2 YFSETQ. The CDR3 contains 20 residues. The J segment lost 0 bases and the V segment lost 5 bases, leaving 18 bases of the junction unmatched. Looking up the rest from reference TRBV5-1 and TRBJ2-1 gives the full variable domain: KAGVTQTPRYLIKTRGQQVTLSCSPISGHRSVSWYQQTPGQGLQFLFEYFSETQRNKGNFPGRFSGRQFSNSRSEMNVSTLELGDSALYLCASRIAGEGSYRSSYNEQFFGPGTRLTVL.

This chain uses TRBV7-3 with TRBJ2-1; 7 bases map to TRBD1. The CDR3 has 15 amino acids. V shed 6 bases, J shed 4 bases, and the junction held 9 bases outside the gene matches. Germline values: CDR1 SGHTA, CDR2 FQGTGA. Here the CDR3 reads CASSSLGTEYNEQFF. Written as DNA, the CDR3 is TGTGCCAGCAGTTCACTTGGGACAGAGTACAATGAGCAGTTCTTC. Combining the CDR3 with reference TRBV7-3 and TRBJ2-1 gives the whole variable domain GAGVSQTPSNKVTEKGKYVELRCDPISGHTALYWYRQSLGQGPEFLIYFQGTGAADDSGLPNDRFFAVRPEGSVSTLKIQRTERGDSAVYLCASSSLGTEYNEQFFGPGTRLTVL.

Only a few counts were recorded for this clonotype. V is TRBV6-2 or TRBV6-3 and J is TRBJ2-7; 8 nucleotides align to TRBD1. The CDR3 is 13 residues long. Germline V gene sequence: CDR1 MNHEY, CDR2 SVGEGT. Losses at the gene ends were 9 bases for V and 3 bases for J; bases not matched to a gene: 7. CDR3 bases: TGTGCCAGTTACAGGACAGGGAGCTACGAGCAGTACTTC. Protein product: CASYRTGSYEQYF.

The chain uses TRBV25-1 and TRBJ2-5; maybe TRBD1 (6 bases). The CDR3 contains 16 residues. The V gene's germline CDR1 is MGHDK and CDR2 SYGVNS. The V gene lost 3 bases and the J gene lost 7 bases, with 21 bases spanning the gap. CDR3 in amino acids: CASSESRDMGLTTQYF. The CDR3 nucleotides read TGTGCCAGCAGTGAGAGCCGGGACATGGGGTTGACGACCCAGTACTTC.

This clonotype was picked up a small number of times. The CDR3 is CASGLGTLPAGYTF. CDR3 in DNA: TGTGCTAGTGGTTTGGGAACCCTCCCCGCGGGCTACACCTTC. The chain is built from TRBV12-5 and TRBJ1-2; no clear D. This CDR3 has 14 residues. CDR1 LGHNT and CDR2 FRNRAP come from the germline V gene. Trimming shortened V by 1 base and J by 8 bases, and 14 bases separated the two germline ends.